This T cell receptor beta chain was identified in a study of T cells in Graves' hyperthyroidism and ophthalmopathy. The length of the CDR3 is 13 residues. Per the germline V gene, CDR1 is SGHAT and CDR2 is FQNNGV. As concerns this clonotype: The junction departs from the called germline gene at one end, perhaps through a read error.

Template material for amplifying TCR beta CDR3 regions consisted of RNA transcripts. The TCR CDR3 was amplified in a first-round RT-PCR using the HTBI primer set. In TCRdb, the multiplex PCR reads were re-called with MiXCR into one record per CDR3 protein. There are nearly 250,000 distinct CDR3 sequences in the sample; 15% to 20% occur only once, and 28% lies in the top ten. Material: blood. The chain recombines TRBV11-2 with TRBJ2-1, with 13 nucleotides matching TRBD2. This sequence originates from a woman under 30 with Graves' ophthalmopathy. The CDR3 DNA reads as TGTGCCAGCAGCTCCACAAGCGGACTAGCGGGAGCCTTC. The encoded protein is CASSSTSGLAGAF.